This TCR beta chain was captured by sequencing in a study of CD8+ T cells in alopecia areata. Treatment described: oral pan-JAK inhibitor, 5-10 mg twice daily. V gave up 1 base and J gave up 7 bases, with 35 bases separating them. The CDR3 length is 21 residues. CDR1 LNHNV and CDR2 YYDKDF come from the germline V gene (reference sequence). This clone was observed a few times. The sequencing template was cDNA reverse transcribed from extracted RNA. Sequencing was performed with immunoSEQ multiplex PCR; in TCRdb, only in-frame clones are kept and a portion is missing. The sample includes about 200,000 clones, roughly 64% of them seen just once.

The material sequenced was CD4+ T cells sorted from blood, taken at week 24, from a patient treated with tofacitinib. The receptor comes from a human donor with alopecia areata. The V gene is TRBV15, the J gene TRBJ2-7, with no clear D. CDR3 DNA: TGTGCCACCAGCAGAGCTATTGTAGCCTCCCGGGCGAACGGAGCATCGACGGAGCAGTACTTC. It specifies CATSRAIVASRANGASTEQYF.